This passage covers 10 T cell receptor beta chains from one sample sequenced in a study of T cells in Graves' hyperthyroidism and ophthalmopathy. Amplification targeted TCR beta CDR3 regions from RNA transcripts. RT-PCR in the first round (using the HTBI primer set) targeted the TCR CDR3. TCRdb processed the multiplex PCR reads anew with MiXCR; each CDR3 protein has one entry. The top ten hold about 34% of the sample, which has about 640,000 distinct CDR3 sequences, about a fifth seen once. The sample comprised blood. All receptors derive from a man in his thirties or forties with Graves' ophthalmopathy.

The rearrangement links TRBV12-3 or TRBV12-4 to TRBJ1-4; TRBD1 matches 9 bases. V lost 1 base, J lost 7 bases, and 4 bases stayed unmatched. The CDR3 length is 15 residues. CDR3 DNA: TGTGCCAGCAGTTTAGGAGGGACAGGGTTTGAAAAACTGTTTTTT. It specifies CASSLGGTGFEKLFF.

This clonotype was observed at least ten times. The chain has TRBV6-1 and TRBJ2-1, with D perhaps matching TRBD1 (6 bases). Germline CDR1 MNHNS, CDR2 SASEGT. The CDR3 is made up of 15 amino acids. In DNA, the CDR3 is TGTGCGACTGAGAGAGGGGGTGGCTCCTACAATGAGCAGTTCTTC. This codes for CATERGGGSYNEQFF.

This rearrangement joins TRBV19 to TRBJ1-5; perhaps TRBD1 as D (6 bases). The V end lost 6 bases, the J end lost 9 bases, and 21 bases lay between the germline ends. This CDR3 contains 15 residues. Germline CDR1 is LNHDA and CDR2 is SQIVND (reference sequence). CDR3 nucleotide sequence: TGTGCCAGTAGCCTATCGGACAGCTTCTTGGTGCCCCAGCATTTT. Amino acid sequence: CASSLSDSFLVPQHF.

The CDR3 is CASRNPGSSYEQYF. For the CDR3, the DNA is TGTGCCAGCAGGAACCCGGGTTCCTCCTACGAGCAGTACTTC. The V call is TRBV6-2 or TRBV6-3, the J call TRBJ2-7, with unresolved D. Trimming shortened V by 6 bases and J by 0 bases, and 12 bases separated the two germline ends. The CDR3 runs 14 residues. Germline V lookup: CDR1 MNHEY, CDR2 SVGEGT.

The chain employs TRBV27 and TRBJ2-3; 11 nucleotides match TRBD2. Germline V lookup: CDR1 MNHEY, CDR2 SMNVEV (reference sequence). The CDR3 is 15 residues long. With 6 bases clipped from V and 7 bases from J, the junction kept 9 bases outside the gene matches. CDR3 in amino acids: CASRPGTSGSYTQYF. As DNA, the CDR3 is TGTGCCAGCAGGCCCGGGACTAGCGGTTCGTATACGCAGTATTTT.

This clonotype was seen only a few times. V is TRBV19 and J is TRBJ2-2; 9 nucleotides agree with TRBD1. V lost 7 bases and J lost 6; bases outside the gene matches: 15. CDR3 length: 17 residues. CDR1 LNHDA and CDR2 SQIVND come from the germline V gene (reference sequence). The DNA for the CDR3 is TGTGCCAGTAAGAGATCCCCGGGACAGGGTGACTCCGGGGAGCTGTTTTTT. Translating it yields CASKRSPGQGDSGELFF. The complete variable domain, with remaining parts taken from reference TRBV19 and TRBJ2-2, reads DGGITQSPKYLFRKEGQNVTLSCEQNLNHDAMYWYRQDPGQGLRLIYYSQIVNDFQKGDIAEGYSVSREKKESFPLTVTSAQKNPTAFYLCASKRSPGQGDSGELFFGEGSRLTVL.

CDR3 coding DNA: TGCAGTGCTAGAGTCGAACCGGGACAGGGCTACGAGCAGTACTTC. Amino acids: CSARVEPGQGYEQYF. V is TRBV20-1 and J is TRBJ2-7; 9 nucleotides match TRBD1. The CDR3 spans 15 residues. CDR1 is DFQATT and CDR2 is SNEGSKA in the germline V gene (reference sequence). J gave up 3 bases and V 1 base, and 7 bases lay outside the gene matches.

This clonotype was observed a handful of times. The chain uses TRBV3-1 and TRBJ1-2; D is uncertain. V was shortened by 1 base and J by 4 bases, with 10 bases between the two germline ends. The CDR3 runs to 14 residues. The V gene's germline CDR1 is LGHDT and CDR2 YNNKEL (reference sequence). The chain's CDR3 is CASSQGAGTYGYTF. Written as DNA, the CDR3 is TGTGCCAGCAGCCAAGGGGCAGGAACCTATGGCTACACCTTC.

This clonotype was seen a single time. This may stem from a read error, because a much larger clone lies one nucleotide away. The CDR3 loop reads CASSLVRSSGGTGEQYF. The CDR3 region has the DNA TGTGCCAGCAGTTTAGTACGATCAAGTGGGGGAACAGGGGAGCAGTACTTC. V gene TRBV28 combines with J gene TRBJ2-7, with TRBD1 as a possible D gene (6 bases). V was shortened by 2 bases and J by 7 bases, with 24 bases between the two germline ends. The CDR3 length is 17 residues. The germline CDR1 and CDR2 sequences are MDHEN and SYDVKM.

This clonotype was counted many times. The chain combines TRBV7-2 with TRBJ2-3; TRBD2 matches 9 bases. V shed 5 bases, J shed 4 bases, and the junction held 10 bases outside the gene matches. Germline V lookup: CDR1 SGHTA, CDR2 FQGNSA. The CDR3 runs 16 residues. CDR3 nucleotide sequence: TGTGCCAGCAGCCGATTTAGCGGGAGTGCCCCAGATACGCAGTATTTT. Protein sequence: CASSRFSGSAPDTQYF.